This TCR beta chain was captured by sequencing in a study of T cells in Graves' hyperthyroidism and ophthalmopathy. The TCR beta CDR3 regions underwent amplification using RNA transcripts as the source. Carried out on the TCR CDR3, a first-round RT-PCR used the HTBI primer set. TCRdb reprocessed the multiplex PCR reads with MiXCR, giving one entry per CDR3 protein. Here the sample spans some 510,000 distinct CDR3 sequences, around 21% being singletons. The CDR3 totals 14 residues. Germline CDR1 reads SGHVS; CDR2 reads FQNEAQ. V shed 0 bases and J shed 3 bases, with 7 bases lying between them. Exclusion of a patient resulted from uncontrolled infection, other autoimmune disease, pregnancy or lactation.

The TCR was taken from a man between 18 and 29 years old with Graves' hyperthyroidism. The sequenced sample was blood. The chain joins TRBV7-8 to TRBJ2-3, with D uncertain. CDR3 nucleotides: TGTGCCAGCAGCTTAGCGGGGTATACAGATACGCAGTATTTT. Translation gives CASSLAGYTDTQYF.